This entry describes one TCR beta chain. The antigen is unknown. V lost 1 base to trimming and J lost 4 bases, with 15 bases between them. CDR1 and CDR2 from the germline V gene are LGHDT and YNNKEL (reference sequence). CDR3 length: 16 residues. This entry comes from a study of T cell repertoires in cytomegalovirus infection. Study-wide context: CMV infection together with matching HLA type was indicated by public TCR beta signatures. Broader study findings: The cumulative frequency of public TCR beta families identified carriers of CMV plus the relevant HLA. HLA-C-restricted, CMV-specific TCR beta clonotypes were dominant ex vivo.

TCRdb reprocessed the reads via MiXCR and lists one record per CDR3 protein. The table records some 600,000 distinct CDR3 sequences, approximately 25% of them present only once. The rearrangement uses TRBV3-1 and TRBJ2-3; perhaps D is TRBD1 or TRBD2 (6 bases each). The sample comprised CD8+ T cells from PBMCs. The TCR originated in a human donor in good health (CMV status not recorded). Some clones in this sample may be carry-over from other donors' samples. CDR3 sequence reads: CASSQVRGANADTQYF. The CDR3 coding sequence is TGTGCCAGCAGCCAAGTGAGGGGGGCTAACGCAGATACGCAGTATTTT.